This T cell receptor (beta chain) emerged from a study of beta chain features in type 1 diabetes. There are a few counts of this clone. Germline V gene sequence: CDR1 LNHDA, CDR2 SQIVND (reference sequence). The CDR3 consists of 14 residues. J was trimmed by 5 bases and V by 1 base; bases with no gene match: 2. Expressed TCRB transcripts were sequenced after all isolated RNA was converted to cDNA. Assay: immunoSEQ multiplex PCR; the TCRdb copy retains only in-frame clones and omits some. Of 200,000 to 250,000 clones listed, about 63% are singletons. This TCR was recovered from a man aged 25-45 years in good health. This chain uses TRBV19 with TRBJ2-1; 7 nucleotides match TRBD2. Sequenced sample: naive CD4+ T cells from blood. In nucleotides, the CDR3 is TGTGCCAGTAGTATAGGGACTAGGAACAATGAGCAGTTCTTC. Protein product: CASSIGTRNNEQFF.